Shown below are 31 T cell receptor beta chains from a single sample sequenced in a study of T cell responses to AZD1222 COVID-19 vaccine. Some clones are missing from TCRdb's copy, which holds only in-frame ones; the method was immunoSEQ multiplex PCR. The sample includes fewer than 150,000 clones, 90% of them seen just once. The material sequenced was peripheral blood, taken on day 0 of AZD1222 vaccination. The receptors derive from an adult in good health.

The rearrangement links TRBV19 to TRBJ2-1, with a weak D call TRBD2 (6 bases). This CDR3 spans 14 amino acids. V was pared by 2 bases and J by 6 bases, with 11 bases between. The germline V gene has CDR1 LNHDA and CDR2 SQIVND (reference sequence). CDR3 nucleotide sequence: TGTGCCAGTAGTATAAGAGGGAGGCCCAATGAGCAGTTCTTC. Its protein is CASSIRGRPNEQFF. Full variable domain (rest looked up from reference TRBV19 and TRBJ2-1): DGGITQSPKYLFRKEGQNVTLSCEQNLNHDAMYWYRQDPGQGLRLIYYSQIVNDFQKGDIAEGYSVSREKKESFPLTVTSAQKNPTAFYLCASSIRGRPNEQFFGPGTRLTVL.

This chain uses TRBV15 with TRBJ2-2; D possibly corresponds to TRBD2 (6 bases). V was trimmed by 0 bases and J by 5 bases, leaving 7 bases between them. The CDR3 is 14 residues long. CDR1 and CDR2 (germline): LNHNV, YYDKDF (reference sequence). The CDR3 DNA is TGTGCCACCAGCAGAGATGGGGGGACCGGGGAGCTGTTTTTT. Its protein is CATSRDGGTGELFF. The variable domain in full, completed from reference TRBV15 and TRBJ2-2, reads DAMVIQNPRYQVTQFGKPVTLSCSQTLNHNVMYWYQQKSSQAPKLLFHYYDKDFNNEADTPDNFQSRRPNTSFCFLDIRSPGLGDTAMYLCATSRDGGTGELFFGEGSRLTVL.

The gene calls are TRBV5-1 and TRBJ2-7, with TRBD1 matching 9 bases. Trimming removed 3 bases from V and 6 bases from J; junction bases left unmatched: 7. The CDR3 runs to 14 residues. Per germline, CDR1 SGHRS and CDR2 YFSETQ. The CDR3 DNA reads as TGCGCCAGCAGCTCCGGGACAGGGAGTTCCGAGCAGTACTTC. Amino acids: CASSSGTGSSEQYF. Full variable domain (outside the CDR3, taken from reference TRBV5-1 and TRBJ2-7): KAGVTQTPRYLIKTRGQQVTLSCSPISGHRSVSWYQQTPGQGLQFLFEYFSETQRNKGNFPGRFSGRQFSNSRSEMNVSTLELGDSALYLCASSSGTGSSEQYFGPGTRLTVT.

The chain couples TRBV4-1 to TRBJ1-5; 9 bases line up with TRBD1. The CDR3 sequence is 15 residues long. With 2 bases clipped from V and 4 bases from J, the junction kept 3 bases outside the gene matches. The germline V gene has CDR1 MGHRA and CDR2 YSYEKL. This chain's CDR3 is CASSQPGQGNQPQHF. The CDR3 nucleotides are TGCGCCAGCAGCCAACCGGGACAGGGTAATCAGCCCCAGCATTTT.

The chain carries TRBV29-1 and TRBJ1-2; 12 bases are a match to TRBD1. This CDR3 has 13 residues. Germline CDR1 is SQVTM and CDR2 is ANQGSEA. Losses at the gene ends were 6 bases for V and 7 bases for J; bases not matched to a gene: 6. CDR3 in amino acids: CSVGTGGDSGYTF. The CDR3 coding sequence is TGCAGCGTCGGGACAGGGGGCGATAGTGGCTACACCTTC.

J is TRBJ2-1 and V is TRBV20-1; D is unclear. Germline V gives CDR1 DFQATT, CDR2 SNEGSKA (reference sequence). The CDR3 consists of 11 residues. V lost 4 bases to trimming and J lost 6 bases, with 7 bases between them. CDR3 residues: CSANLFNEQFF. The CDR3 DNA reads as TGCAGTGCTAACCTATTCAATGAGCAGTTCTTC.

For the CDR3, the DNA is TGTGCCAGCAGCTTAGATGCGGGGGGCTATGGCTACACCTTC. Translation gives CASSLDAGGYGYTF. This chain links TRBV11-2 with TRBJ1-2, with D maybe TRBD1 (5 bases). The CDR3 extends over 14 amino acids. Germline-derived CDR1 and CDR2 are SGHAT and FQNNGV. The V end was cut by 0 bases, the J end by 4 bases, with 9 bases between.

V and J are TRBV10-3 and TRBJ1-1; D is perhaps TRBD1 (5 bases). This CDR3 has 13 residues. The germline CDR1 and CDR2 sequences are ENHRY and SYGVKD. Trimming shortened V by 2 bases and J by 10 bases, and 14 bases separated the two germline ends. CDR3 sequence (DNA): TGTGCCATCAGTGAGGGGACGGAAAGTGCAGCTTTCTTT. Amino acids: CAISEGTESAAFF.

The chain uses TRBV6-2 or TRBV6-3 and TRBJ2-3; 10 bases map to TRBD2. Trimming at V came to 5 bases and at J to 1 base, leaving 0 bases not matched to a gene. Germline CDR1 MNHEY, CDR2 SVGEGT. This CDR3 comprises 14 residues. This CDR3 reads CASSLAGGTDTQYF. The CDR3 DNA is TGTGCCAGCAGTCTAGCGGGGGGCACAGATACGCAGTATTTT.

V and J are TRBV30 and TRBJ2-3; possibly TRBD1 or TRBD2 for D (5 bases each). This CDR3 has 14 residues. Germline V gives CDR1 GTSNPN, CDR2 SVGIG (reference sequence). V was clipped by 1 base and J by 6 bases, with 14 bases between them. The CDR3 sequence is CAWSDGTPGDTQYF. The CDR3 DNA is TGTGCCTGGAGTGACGGGACCCCCGGGGATACGCAGTATTTT.

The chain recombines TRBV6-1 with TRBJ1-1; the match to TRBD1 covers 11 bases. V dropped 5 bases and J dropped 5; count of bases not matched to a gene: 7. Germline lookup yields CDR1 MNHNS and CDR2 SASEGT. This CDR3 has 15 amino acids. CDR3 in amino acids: CASSHGQGADTEAFF. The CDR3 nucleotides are TGTGCCAGCAGTCATGGACAGGGGGCGGATACTGAAGCTTTCTTT.

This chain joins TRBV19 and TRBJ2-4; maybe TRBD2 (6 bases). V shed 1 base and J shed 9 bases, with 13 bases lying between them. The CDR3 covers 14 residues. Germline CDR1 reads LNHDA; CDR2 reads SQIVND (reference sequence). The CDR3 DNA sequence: TGTGCCAGTAGTATAGGGACCGGGGGAGGCATTCAGTACTTC. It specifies CASSIGTGGGIQYF. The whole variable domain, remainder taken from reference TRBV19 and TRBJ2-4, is DGGITQSPKYLFRKEGQNVTLSCEQNLNHDAMYWYRQDPGQGLRLIYYSQIVNDFQKGDIAEGYSVSREKKESFPLTVTSAQKNPTAFYLCASSIGTGGGIQYFGAGTRLSVL.

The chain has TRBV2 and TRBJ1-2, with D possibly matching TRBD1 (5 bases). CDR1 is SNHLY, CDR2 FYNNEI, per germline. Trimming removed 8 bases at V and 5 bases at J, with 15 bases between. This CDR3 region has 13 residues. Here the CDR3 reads CASVGGFGYGYTF. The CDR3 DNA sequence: TGTGCCAGCGTGGGGGGATTCGGGTATGGCTACACCTTC.

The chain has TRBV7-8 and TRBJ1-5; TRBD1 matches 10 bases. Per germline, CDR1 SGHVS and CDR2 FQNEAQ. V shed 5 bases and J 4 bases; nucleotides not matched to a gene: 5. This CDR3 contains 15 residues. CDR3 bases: TGTGCCAGCAGCGGTTGGACAGGGGGAAATCAGCCCCAGCATTTT. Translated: CASSGWTGGNQPQHF.

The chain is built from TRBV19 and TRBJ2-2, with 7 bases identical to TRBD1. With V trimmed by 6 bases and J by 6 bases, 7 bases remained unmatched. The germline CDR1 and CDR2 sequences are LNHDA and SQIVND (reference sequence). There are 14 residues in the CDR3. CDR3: CASRTGTAAGELFF. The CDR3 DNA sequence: TGTGCCAGTAGGACCGGGACAGCGGCCGGGGAGCTGTTTTTT.

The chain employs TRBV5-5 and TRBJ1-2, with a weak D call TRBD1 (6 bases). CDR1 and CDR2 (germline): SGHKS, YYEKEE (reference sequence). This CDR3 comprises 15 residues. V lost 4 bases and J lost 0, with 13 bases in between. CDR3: CASSATGSANYGYTF. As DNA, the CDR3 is TGTGCCAGCAGCGCGACAGGCTCAGCTAACTATGGCTACACCTTC.

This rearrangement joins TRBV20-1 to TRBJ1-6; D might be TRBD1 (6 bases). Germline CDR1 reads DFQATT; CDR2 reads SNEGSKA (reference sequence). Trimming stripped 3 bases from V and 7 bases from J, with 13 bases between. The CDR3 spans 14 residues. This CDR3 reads CSASSQGQNSPLHF. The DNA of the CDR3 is TGCAGTGCTAGTTCGCAGGGACAAAATTCACCCCTCCACTTT.

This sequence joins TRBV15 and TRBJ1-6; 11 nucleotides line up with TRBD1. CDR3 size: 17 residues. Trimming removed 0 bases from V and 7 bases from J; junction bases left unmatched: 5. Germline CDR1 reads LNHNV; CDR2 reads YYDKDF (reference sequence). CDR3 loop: CATSRDRGTGGNSPLHF. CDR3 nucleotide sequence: TGTGCCACCAGCAGAGATCGAGGGACAGGGGGAAATTCACCCCTCCACTTT.

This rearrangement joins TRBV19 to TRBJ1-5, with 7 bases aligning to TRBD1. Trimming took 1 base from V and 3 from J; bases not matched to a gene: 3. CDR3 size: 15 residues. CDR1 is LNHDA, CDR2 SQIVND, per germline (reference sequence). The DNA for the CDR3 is TGTGCCAGTAGTATAGGGGGACAGTACAATCAGCCCCAGCATTTT. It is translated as CASSIGGQYNQPQHF.

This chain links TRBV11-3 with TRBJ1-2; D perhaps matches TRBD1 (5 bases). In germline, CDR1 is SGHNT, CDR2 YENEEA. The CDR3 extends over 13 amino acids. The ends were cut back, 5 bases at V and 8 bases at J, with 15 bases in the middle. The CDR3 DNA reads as TGTGCCAGCAGCGTATCAGGGTCAGACGGCTACACCTTC. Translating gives CASSVSGSDGYTF.

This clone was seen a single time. The CDR3 region has the DNA TGTGCCTCGGGGCTAGCAGTCGGGGAGCTGTTTTTT. As protein: CASGLAVGELFF. The chain couples TRBV12-3 or TRBV12-4 to TRBJ2-2; D tentatively fits TRBD1 or TRBD2 (5 bases each). This CDR3 contains 12 residues. V was pared by 11 bases and J by 7 bases, with 14 bases between.

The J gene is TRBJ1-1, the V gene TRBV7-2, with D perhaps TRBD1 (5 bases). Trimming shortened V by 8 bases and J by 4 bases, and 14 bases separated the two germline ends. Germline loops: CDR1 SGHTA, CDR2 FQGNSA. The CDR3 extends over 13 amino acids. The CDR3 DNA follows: TGTGCCAGCTCATTCAGGGAGTTCACTGAAGCTTTCTTT. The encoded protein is CASSFREFTEAFF.

CDR3 DNA: TGTGCCAGCAGTGACTCGGGCGGGAGGAACACCGGGGAGCTGTTTTTT. Translating it yields CASSDSGGRNTGELFF. This chain links TRBV6-4 with TRBJ2-2, with 7 bases fitting TRBD2. The germline V gene has CDR1 MRHNA and CDR2 SNTAGT. The CDR3 runs to 16 residues. Trimming cost V 0 bases and J 1 base; bases outside gene matches: 2.

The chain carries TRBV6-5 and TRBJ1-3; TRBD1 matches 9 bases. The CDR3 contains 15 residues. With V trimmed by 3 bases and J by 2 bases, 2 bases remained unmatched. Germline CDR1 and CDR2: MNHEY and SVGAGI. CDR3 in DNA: TGTGCCAGCAGTTATGACAGGGGGGCTGGAAACACCATATATTTT. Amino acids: CASSYDRGAGNTIYF.

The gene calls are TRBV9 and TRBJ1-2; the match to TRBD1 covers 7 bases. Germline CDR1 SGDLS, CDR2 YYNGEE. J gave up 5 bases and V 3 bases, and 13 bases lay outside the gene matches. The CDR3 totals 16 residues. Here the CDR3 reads CASSAQRGQAGYGYTF. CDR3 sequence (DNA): TGTGCCAGCAGCGCGCAGCGAGGACAGGCGGGGTATGGCTACACCTTC.

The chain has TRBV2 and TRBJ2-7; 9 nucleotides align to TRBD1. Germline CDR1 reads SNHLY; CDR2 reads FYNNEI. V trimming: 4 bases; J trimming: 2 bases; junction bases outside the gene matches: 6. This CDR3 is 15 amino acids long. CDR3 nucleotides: TGTGCCAGCAGTGGGGTGGGGACAGGGACCTACGAGCAGTACTTC. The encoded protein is CASSGVGTGTYEQYF.

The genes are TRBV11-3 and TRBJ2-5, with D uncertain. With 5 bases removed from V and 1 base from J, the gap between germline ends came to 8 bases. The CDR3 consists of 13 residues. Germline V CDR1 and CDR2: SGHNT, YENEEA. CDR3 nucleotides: TGTGCCAGCAGCCCAAGGTCCCAAGAGACCCAGTACTTC. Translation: CASSPRSQETQYF.

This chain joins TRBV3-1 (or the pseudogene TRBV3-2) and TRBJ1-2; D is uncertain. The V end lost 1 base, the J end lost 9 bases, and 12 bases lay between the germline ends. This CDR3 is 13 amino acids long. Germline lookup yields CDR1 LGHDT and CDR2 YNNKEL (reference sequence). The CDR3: CASSQGAALRYTF. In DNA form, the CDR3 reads TGTGCCAGCAGCCAAGGGGCGGCCCTCCGCTACACCTTC.

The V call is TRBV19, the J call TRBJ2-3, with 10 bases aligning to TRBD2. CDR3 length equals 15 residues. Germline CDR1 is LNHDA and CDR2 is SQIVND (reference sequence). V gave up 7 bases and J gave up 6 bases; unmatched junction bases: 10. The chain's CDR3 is CASMELAGPSDTQYF. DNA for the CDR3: TGTGCCAGTATGGAACTAGCGGGACCGAGCGATACGCAGTATTTT.

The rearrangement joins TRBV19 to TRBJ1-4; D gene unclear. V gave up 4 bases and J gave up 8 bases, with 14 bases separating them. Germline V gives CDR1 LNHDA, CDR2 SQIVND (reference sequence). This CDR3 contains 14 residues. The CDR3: CASSRVSGREKLFF. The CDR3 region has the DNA TGTGCCAGTAGTAGGGTGTCTGGGAGGGAAAAACTGTTTTTT.

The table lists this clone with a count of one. The CDR3 is CASSYNEGGGKRETQYF. Here the CDR3 DNA reads TGTGCCAGCAGTTACAATGAAGGGGGCGGAAAAAGAGAGACCCAGTACTTC. The chain has TRBV6-2 or TRBV6-3 and TRBJ2-5; 7 nucleotides align to TRBD1. The CDR3 is 17 amino acids. J gave up 4 bases and V 2 bases, and 13 bases lay outside the gene matches. Germline V CDR1 and CDR2: MNHEY, SVGEGT.